These 22 T cell receptor beta chains came from one sample sequenced in a study of blood T cell repertoires in COVID-19. This table comes from immunoSEQ multiplex PCR, and its TCRdb copy is limited to in-frame clones, with some not included. This table holds roughly 150,000 clones, 85% to 90% found once. The specimen sequenced was peripheral blood. These receptors were taken from a woman aged 55-69 years with active COVID-19.

V is TRBV11-2 and J is TRBJ2-2; 7 bases align to TRBD1. This CDR3 comprises 15 residues. Germline assignment: CDR1 SGHAT and CDR2 FQNNGV. V dropped 5 bases and J dropped 1; count of bases not matched to a gene: 4. The CDR3 region is CASSAGTENTGELFF. The CDR3 DNA is TGTGCCAGCAGCGCCGGGACAGAGAACACCGGGGAGCTGTTTTTT.

The count of this clone is one. The genes are TRBV7-8 and TRBJ2-3; TRBD2 is a possible D gene (5 bases). CDR3 length equals 19 residues. V dropped 6 bases and J dropped 2 bases, with 27 bases sitting between them. Germline V gene data show CDR1 as SGHVS and CDR2 as FQNEAQ. CDR3 loop: CASSYPWGEPLSFTDTQYF. CDR3 coding DNA: TGTGCCAGCAGTTACCCTTGGGGAGAGCCTCTCTCCTTCACAGATACGCAGTATTTT. Together with reference TRBV7-8 and TRBJ2-3, the CDR3 gives the full variable domain: GAGVSQSPRYKVAKRGQDVALRCDPISGHVSLFWYQQALGQGPEFLTYFQNEAQLDKSGLPSDRFFAERPEGSVSTLKIQRTQQEDSAVYLCASSYPWGEPLSFTDTQYFGPGTRLTVL.

CDR3 bases: TGCGCCAGCAGCCAACAACGGGCCGCGGGTGGTGGTTCACCCCTCCACTTT. Translating it yields CASSQQRAAGGGSPLHF. The chain carries TRBV4-3 and TRBJ1-6, with D uncertain. V dropped 2 bases and J dropped 9 bases, with 20 bases sitting between them. Germline V CDR1 and CDR2: LGHNA, YSLEER. This CDR3 region has 17 residues.

This chain connects TRBV30 to TRBJ2-7, with 8 bases aligning to TRBD1. CDR1 and CDR2 from the germline V gene are GTSNPN and SVGIG (reference sequence). With V trimmed by 3 bases and J by 3 bases, 7 bases remained unmatched. The CDR3 is made up of 14 amino acids. The CDR3 region is CAWRYRGENYEQYF. CDR3 bases: TGTGCCTGGAGGTACAGGGGGGAGAACTACGAGCAGTACTTC.

V usage is TRBV18 and J usage is TRBJ2-5; 10 positions match TRBD1. The J segment lost 5 bases and the V segment lost 9 bases, leaving 12 bases of the junction unmatched. There are 15 residues in the CDR3. Per the germline V gene, CDR1 is KGHSH and CDR2 is LQKENI. The CDR3 protein is CASEAGTGVTETQYF. CDR3 nucleotide sequence: TGTGCCAGTGAAGCCGGGACAGGGGTTACGGAGACCCAGTACTTC.

This chain joins TRBV27 and TRBJ2-1; TRBD2 matches 15 bases. Germline CDR1 is MNHEY and CDR2 is SMNVEV (reference sequence). With V trimmed by 5 bases and J by 10 bases, 12 bases remained unmatched. CDR3 length equals 17 residues. CDR3 in amino acids: CASSRTPGLAGGREQFF. As DNA, the CDR3 is TGTGCCAGCAGTCGGACCCCGGGACTAGCGGGAGGCAGAGAGCAGTTCTTC.

The rearrangement links TRBV5-4 to TRBJ2-5, with no clear D. The CDR3 has 13 amino acids. Trimming left V 4 bases short and J 0 bases short, with 7 bases between. The germline CDR1 and CDR2 sequences are SGHNT and YYREEE (reference sequence). As DNA, the CDR3 is TGTGCCAGCAGCCTCGACAACCAAGAGACCCAGTACTTC. This translates into CASSLDNQETQYF.

The rearrangement links TRBV4-2 to TRBJ1-1, with D possibly TRBD1 on 5 matching bases. The CDR3 runs to 15 residues. Germline V lookup: CDR1 LGHNA, CDR2 YNFKEQ. V dropped 0 bases and J dropped 4 bases, with 12 bases sitting between them. CDR3 residues: CASSQDTRVGTEAFF. CDR3 nucleotide sequence: TGTGCCAGCAGCCAAGACACCAGGGTTGGCACTGAAGCTTTCTTT.

The chain links TRBV4-3 to TRBJ2-7; 11 bases align to TRBD2. The CDR3 length is 15 residues. J gave up 4 bases and V 3 bases, and 5 bases lay outside the gene matches. Germline CDR1 is LGHNA and CDR2 is YSLEER. In DNA form, the CDR3 reads TGCGCCAGCAGCCATCGACTAGCGGGACCTTACGAGCAGTACTTC. This codes for CASSHRLAGPYEQYF.

The J gene is TRBJ1-5, the V gene TRBV4-1; D remains ambiguous. V lost 4 bases, J lost 7 bases, and 8 bases lay in between. There are 12 residues in the CDR3. Germline CDR1 and CDR2: MGHRA and YSYEKL. CDR3 bases: TGCGCCAGCAGCCTGATCGGGCAGCCCCAGCATTTT. Translated, it gives CASSLIGQPQHF.

The V call is TRBV7-9, the J call TRBJ2-7; 14 bases agree with TRBD2. The CDR3 loop spans 15 amino acids. With 5 bases clipped from V and 6 bases from J, the junction kept 6 bases outside the gene matches. Germline CDR1 SEHNR, CDR2 FQNEAQ (reference sequence). DNA for the CDR3: TGTGCCAGCAGCCAGACTAGCGGGAGGGCCCTCGAGCAGTACTTC. This codes for CASSQTSGRALEQYF.

The chain couples TRBV3-1 (or the pseudogene TRBV3-2) to TRBJ2-1, with TRBD2 identical over 15 bases. CDR1 and CDR2 from the germline V gene are LGHDT and YNNKEL (reference sequence). J gave up 7 bases and V 1 base, and 17 bases lay outside the gene matches. The CDR3 extends over 21 amino acids. This CDR3 reads CASSQVLRTSGRASYLNEQFF. CDR3 coding DNA: TGTGCCAGCAGCCAAGTTTTACGGACTAGCGGGAGGGCCTCTTACCTTAATGAGCAGTTCTTC.

This chain connects TRBV2 to TRBJ1-1; maybe TRBD1 (5 bases). Trimming stripped 4 bases from V and 7 bases from J, with 10 bases between. CDR1 and CDR2 from the germline V gene are SNHLY and FYNNEI. The CDR3 has 12 residues. The CDR3 DNA follows: TGTGCCAGCAGTGGAGGAGGGGATGAAGCTTTCTTT. Translated: CASSGGGDEAFF.

With respect to this clone: At the DNA level, this CDR3 is encoded by other sequences in the same sample as well. The rearrangement uses TRBV12-3 or TRBV12-4 and TRBJ2-7; D is perhaps TRBD1 (7 bases). The CDR3 runs to 13 residues. V lost 3 bases and J 5 bases, leaving 11 bases between the germline ends. The CDR3 DNA follows: TGTGCCAGCAGTTTGGCAGGGGGGAACGAGCAGTACTTC. It encodes CASSLAGGNEQYF.

This clone was counted once. The genes are TRBV2 and TRBJ2-7, with 8 bases that match TRBD2. The CDR3 loop spans 15 amino acids. The junction had 8 bases not matched to a gene; V was cut back by 4 bases and J by 3 bases. The germline CDR1 and CDR2 sequences are SNHLY and FYNNEI. In DNA, the CDR3 is TGTGCCAGCAGTGGACAGATTAGCGGGGTCTACGAGCAGTACTTC. This gives the protein CASSGQISGVYEQYF.

The chain links TRBV6-2 or TRBV6-3 to TRBJ2-3, with no clear D. The V gene lost 0 bases and the J gene lost 2 bases, with 18 bases spanning the gap. The CDR3 is 18 amino acids. CDR1 MNHEY and CDR2 SVGEGT come from the germline V gene. The CDR3 DNA reads as TGTGCCAGCAGTTACTCGAACGGCAGGCCAGTGGTCACAGATACGCAGTATTTT. Translated: CASSYSNGRPVVTDTQYF.

This chain links TRBV3-1 (or the pseudogene TRBV3-2) with TRBJ2-3, with TRBD2 as a possible D gene (5 bases). V lost 4 bases to trimming and J lost 0 bases, with 11 bases between them. Germline V gene lookup returns CDR1 LGHDT and CDR2 YNNKEL (reference sequence). The CDR3 is 15 amino acids. CDR3 nucleotide sequence: TGTGCCAGCAGCCCCAAGGAGGAGAGCACAGATACGCAGTATTTT. Amino acids: CASSPKEESTDTQYF.

The chain carries TRBV5-1 and TRBJ2-7; D may be TRBD1 (6 bases). Deletions cut 6 bases from V and 2 bases from J, with 15 bases between. Looked up from germline, CDR1 is SGHRS and CDR2 is YFSETQ. This CDR3 region has 14 residues. The CDR3 loop reads CASTDDRFPYEQYF. The CDR3 bases are TGCGCCAGCACTGATGACAGGTTTCCCTACGAGCAGTACTTC.

This clone was observed a handful of times. The chain employs TRBV28 and TRBJ2-3; weak D call: TRBD2 (5 bases). Germline CDR1 and CDR2: MDHEN and SYDVKM. The CDR3 consists of 15 residues. V was cut by 7 bases and J by 0 bases, with 14 bases left in between. The CDR3: CASNNRRVSTDTQYF. CDR3 DNA sequence: TGTGCCAGCAACAACCGGCGGGTGAGCACAGATACGCAGTATTTT.

This chain connects TRBV11-2 to TRBJ2-5, with D possibly TRBD2 on 6 matching bases. Trimming cost V 0 bases and J 4 bases, with 12 bases left between them. The CDR3 has 15 amino acids. Germline V gives CDR1 SGHAT, CDR2 FQNNGV. The CDR3 is CASSLDPGVRETQYF. The CDR3 nucleotides are TGTGCCAGCAGCTTAGACCCGGGGGTGAGAGAGACCCAGTACTTC.

The V call is TRBV18, the J call TRBJ2-2; perhaps TRBD2 as D (7 bases). The CDR3 runs to 17 residues. The germline CDR1 and CDR2 sequences are KGHSH and LQKENI. The V gene lost 0 bases and the J gene lost 4 bases, with 15 bases spanning the gap. The CDR3 sequence: CASSPPWAGASTGELFF. Written as DNA, the CDR3 is TGTGCCAGCTCACCACCATGGGCGGGGGCAAGCACCGGGGAGCTGTTTTTT.

The chain combines TRBV6-2 or TRBV6-3 with TRBJ2-2; possibly TRBD1 for D (5 bases). The CDR3 runs to 14 residues. CDR1 MNHEY and CDR2 SVGEGT come from the germline V gene. The germline V and J ends were trimmed by 6 bases and 6 bases, with 14 bases remaining between them. The CDR3 loop reads CASSPTPGSGELFF. Here the CDR3 DNA reads TGTGCCAGCAGCCCCACTCCAGGGTCCGGGGAGCTGTTTTTT.